This T cell receptor (beta chain) was profiled in a study of blood T cell repertoires in COVID-19. Some clones are missing from TCRdb's copy, which holds only in-frame ones; the method was immunoSEQ multiplex PCR. The sample has a few hundred thousand clones; roughly 90% are singletons. The CDR3 loop spans 14 amino acids. Germline assignment: CDR1 SGHRS and CDR2 YFSETQ. Trimming removed 3 bases from V and 8 bases from J; junction bases left unmatched: 7. Input material: peripheral blood. The clonotype comes from a young man who had recovered from COVID-19. The gene calls are TRBV5-1 and TRBJ2-1; TRBD1 matches at 8 bases. CDR3 region: CASSWADRGDEQFF. The CDR3 bases are TGCGCCAGCAGCTGGGCCGACAGGGGCGATGAGCAGTTCTTC.